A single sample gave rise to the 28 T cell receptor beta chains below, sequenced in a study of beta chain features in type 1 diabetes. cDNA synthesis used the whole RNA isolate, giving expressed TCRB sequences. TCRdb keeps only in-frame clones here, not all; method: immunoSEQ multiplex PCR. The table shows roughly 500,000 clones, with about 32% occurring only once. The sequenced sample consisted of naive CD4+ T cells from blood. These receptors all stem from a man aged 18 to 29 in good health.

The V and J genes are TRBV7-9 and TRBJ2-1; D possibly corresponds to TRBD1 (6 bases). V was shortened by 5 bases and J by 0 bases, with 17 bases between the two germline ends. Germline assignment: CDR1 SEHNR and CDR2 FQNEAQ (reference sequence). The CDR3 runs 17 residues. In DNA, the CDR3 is TGTGCCAGCAGCCCAATAACGGGCAGGGGCTCCTACAATGAGCAGTTCTTC. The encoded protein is CASSPITGRGSYNEQFF.

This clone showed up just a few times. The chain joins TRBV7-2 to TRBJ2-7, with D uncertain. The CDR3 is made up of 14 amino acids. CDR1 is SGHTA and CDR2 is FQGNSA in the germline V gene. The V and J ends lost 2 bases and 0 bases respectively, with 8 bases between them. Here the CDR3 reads CASSLWYSSYEQYF. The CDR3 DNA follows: TGTGCCAGCAGCTTATGGTATAGCTCCTACGAGCAGTACTTC.

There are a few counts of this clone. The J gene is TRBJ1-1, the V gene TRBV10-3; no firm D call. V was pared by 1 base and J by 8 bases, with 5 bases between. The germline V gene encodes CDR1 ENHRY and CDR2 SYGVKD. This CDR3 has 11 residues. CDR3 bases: TGTGCCATCAGTGAGTACATAGAAGCTTTCTTT. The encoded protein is CAISEYIEAFF.

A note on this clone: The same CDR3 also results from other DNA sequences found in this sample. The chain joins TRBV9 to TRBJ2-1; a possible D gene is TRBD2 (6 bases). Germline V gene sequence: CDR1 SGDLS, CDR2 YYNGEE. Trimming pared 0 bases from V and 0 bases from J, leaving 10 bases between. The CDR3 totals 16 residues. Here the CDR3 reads CASSVEPTSSYNEQFF. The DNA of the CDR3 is TGTGCCAGCAGCGTAGAACCGACTAGCTCCTACAATGAGCAGTTCTTC.

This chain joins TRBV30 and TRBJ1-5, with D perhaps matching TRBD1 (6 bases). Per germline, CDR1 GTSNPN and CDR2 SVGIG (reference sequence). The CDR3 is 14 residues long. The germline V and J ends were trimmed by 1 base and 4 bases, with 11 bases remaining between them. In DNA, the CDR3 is TGTGCCTGGAGTGAGGGGACACTTAATCAGCCCCAGCATTTT. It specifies CAWSEGTLNQPQHF.

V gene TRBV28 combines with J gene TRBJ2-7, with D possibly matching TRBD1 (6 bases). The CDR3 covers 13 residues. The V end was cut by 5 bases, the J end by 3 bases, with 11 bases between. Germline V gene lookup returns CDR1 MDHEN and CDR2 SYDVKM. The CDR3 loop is CASSLADSYEQYF. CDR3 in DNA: TGTGCCAGCAGTCTCGCGGACAGCTACGAGCAGTACTTC.

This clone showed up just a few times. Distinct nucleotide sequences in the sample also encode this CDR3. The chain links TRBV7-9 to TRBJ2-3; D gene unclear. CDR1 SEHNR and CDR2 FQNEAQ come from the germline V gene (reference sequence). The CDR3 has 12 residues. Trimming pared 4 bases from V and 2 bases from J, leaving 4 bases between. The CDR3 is CASSSFTDTQYF. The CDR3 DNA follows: TGTGCCAGCAGCTCTTTCACAGATACGCAGTATTTT.

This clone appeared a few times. DNA for the CDR3: TGTGCCAGCAGTCAGGGACCAGAAAACATTCAGTACTTC. It encodes CASSQGPENIQYF. The chain is built from TRBV2 and TRBJ2-4; D might be TRBD1 or TRBD2, each matching 5 bases. CDR1 is SNHLY and CDR2 is FYNNEI in the germline V gene. V dropped 5 bases and J dropped 5 bases, with 10 bases sitting between them. The CDR3 totals 13 residues.

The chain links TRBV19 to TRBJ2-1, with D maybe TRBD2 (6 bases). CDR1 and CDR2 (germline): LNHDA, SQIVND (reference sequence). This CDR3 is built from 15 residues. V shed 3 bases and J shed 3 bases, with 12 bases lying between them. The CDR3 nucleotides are TGTGCCAGTAGTATCATAGCGGCCCTCTACAATGAGCAGTTCTTC. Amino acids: CASSIIAALYNEQFF.

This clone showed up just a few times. The CDR3 sequence: CASSDLRDSPTETQYF. CDR3 nucleotide sequence: TGTGCCAGCAGCGACCTCCGGGACTCCCCTACAGAGACCCAGTACTTC. V usage is TRBV9 and J usage is TRBJ2-5, with a possible D match to TRBD2 (6 bases). Per the germline V gene, CDR1 is SGDLS and CDR2 is YYNGEE. This CDR3 spans 16 amino acids. Deletions cut 3 bases from V and 4 bases from J, with 19 bases between.

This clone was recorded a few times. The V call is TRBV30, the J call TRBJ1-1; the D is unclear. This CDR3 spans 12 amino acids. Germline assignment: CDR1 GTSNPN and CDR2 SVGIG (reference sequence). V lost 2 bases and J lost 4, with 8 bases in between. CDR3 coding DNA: TGTGCCTGGAGTCTCCACTTCACTGAAGCTTTCTTT. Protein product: CAWSLHFTEAFF.

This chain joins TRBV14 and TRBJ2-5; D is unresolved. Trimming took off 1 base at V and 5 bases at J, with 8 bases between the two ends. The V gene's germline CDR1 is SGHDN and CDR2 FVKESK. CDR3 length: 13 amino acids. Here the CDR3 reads CASSQVSFETQYF. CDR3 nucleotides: TGTGCCAGCAGCCAAGTGTCATTCGAGACCCAGTACTTC.

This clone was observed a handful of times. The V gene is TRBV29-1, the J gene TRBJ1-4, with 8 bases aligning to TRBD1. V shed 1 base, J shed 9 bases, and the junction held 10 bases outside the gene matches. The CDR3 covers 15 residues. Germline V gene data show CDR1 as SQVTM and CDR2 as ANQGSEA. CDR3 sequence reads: CSVEGGQGARQKLFF. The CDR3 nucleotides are TGCAGCGTTGAAGGGGGTCAGGGGGCCCGGCAAAAACTGTTTTTT.

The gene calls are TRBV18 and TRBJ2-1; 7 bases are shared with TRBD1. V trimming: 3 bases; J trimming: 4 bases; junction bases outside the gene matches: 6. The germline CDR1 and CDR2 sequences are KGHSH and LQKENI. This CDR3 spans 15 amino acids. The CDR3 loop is CASSPLQGVYNEQFF. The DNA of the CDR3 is TGTGCCAGCTCACCTTTGCAGGGGGTATACAATGAGCAGTTCTTC. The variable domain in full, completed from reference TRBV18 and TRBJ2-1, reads NAGVMQNPRHLVRRRGQEARLRCSPMKGHSHVYWYRQLPEEGLKFMVYLQKENIIDESGMPKERFSAEFPKEGPSILRIQQVVRGDSAAYFCASSPLQGVYNEQFFGPGTRLTVL.

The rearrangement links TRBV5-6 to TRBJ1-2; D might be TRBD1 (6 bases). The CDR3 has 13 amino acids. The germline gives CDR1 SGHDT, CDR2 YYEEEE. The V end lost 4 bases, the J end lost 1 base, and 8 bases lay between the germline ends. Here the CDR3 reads CASSTGFNYGYTF. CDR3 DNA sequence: TGTGCCAGCAGCACAGGGTTTAACTATGGCTACACCTTC.

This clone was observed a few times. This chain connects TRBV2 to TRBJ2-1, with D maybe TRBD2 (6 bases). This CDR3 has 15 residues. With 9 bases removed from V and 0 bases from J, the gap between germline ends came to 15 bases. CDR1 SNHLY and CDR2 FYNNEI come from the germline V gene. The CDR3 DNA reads TGTGCCAGTACCGGAGGGGCTAGCTCCTACAATGAGCAGTTCTTC. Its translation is CASTGGASSYNEQFF.

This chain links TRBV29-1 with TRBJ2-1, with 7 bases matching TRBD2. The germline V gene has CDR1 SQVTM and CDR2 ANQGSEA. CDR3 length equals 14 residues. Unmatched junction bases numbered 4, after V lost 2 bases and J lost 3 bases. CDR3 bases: TGCAGCGTTGAACTAGCGGTTTTCTACAATGAGCAGTTCTTC. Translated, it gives CSVELAVFYNEQFF.

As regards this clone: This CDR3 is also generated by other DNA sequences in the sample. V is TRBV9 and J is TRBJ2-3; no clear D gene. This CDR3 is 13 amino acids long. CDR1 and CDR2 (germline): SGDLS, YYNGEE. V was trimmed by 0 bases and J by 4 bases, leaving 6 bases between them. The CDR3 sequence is CASSVGGSDTQYF. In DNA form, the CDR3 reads TGTGCCAGCAGCGTAGGAGGATCAGATACGCAGTATTTT.

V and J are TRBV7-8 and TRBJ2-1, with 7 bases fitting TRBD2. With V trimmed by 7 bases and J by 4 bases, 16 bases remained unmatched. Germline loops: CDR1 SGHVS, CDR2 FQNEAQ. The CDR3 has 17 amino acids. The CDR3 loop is CASTQDGLTSVYNEQFF. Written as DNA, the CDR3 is TGTGCCAGCACCCAGGATGGGCTCACTAGCGTTTACAATGAGCAGTTCTTC.

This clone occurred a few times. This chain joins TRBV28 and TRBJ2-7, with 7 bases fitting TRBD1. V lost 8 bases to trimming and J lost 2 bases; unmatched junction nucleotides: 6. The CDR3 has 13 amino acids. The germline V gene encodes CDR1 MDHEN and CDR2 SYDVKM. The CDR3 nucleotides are TGTGCCAGCTGGACAGGACGAGCCTACGAGCAGTACTTC. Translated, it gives CASWTGRAYEQYF.

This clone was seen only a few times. In DNA, the CDR3 is TGTGCCAGCAGCCCCGACAGGGGGGAGGAGACCCAGTACTTC. Its translation is CASSPDRGEETQYF. V is TRBV9 and J is TRBJ2-5; the match to TRBD1 covers 9 bases. This CDR3 contains 14 residues. Per the germline V gene, CDR1 is SGDLS and CDR2 is YYNGEE. Trimming took 4 bases from V and 5 from J; bases not matched to a gene: 6. The whole variable domain, filled in from reference TRBV9 and TRBJ2-5, reads DSGVTQTPKHLITATGQRVTLRCSPRSGDLSVYWYQQSLDQGLQFLIQYYNGEERAKGNILERFSAQQFPDLHSELNLSSLELGDSALYFCASSPDRGEETQYFGPGTRLLVL.

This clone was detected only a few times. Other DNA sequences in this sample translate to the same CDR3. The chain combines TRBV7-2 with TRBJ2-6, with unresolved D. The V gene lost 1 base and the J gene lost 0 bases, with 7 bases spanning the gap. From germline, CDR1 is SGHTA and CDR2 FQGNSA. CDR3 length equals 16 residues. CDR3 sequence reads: CASSLVGSSGANVLTF. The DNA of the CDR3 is TGTGCCAGCAGCTTAGTTGGATCCTCTGGGGCCAACGTCCTGACTTTC. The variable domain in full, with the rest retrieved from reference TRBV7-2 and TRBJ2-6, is GAGVSQSPSNKVTEKGKDVELRCDPISGHTALYWYRQSLGQGLEFLIYFQGNSAPDKSGLPSDRFSAERTGGSVSTLTIQRTQQEDSAVYLCASSLVGSSGANVLTFGAGSRLTVL.

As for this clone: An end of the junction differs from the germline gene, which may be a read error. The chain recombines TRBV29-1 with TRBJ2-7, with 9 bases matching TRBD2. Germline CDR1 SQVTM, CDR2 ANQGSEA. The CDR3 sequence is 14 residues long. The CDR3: CSVEGAGGGDEQYF. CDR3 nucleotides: TGCAGCGTAGAAGGAGCGGGAGGTGGCGACGAGCAGTACTTC.

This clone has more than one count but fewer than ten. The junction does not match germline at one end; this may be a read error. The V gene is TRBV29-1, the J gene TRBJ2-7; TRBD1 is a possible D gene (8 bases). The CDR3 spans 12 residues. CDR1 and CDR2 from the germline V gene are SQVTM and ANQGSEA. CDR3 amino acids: CSVSGGTGFPDF. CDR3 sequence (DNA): TGCAGCGTTTCCGGGGGGACAGGCTTCCCCGACTTC.

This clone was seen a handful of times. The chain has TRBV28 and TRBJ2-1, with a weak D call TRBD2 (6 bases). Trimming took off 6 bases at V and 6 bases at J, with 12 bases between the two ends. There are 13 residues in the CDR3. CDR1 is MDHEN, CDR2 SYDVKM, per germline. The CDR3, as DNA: TGTGCCAGCAGAAGACTAGGGAGCAATGAGCAGTTCTTC. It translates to CASRRLGSNEQFF.

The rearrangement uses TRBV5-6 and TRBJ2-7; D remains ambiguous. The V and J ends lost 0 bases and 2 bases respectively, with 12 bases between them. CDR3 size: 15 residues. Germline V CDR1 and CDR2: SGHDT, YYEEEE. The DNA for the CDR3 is TGTGCCAGCAGCTTGGATCGTTGGCCGACCTACGAGCAGTACTTC. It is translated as CASSLDRWPTYEQYF.

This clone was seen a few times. CDR3 in amino acids: CASSLQGGVETQYF. In DNA form, the CDR3 reads TGTGCCAGCAGCCTTCAGGGAGGGGTCGAGACCCAGTACTTC. The chain recombines TRBV7-9 with TRBJ2-5; 7 bases align to TRBD2. J gave up 5 bases and V 5 bases, and 8 bases lay outside the gene matches. CDR1 and CDR2 (germline): SEHNR, FQNEAQ (reference sequence). The CDR3 loop spans 14 amino acids.

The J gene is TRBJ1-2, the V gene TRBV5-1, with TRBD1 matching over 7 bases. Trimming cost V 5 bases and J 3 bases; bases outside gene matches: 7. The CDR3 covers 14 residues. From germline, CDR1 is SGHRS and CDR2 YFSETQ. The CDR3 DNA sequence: TGCGCCAGCAGGACAGGGACCATTGACTATGGCTACACCTTC. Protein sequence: CASRTGTIDYGYTF.